Sequencing of this T cell receptor beta chain was carried out in a study of shared clonotypes between healthy human individuals (dated by TCRdb to 2019 to 2021). With respect to the entire study: A couple of women and three men aged 18 to 49 years were included in the cohort. For each donor, CD4 naive and CD4 memory were each given three plates, CD8 naive was given two plates, and CD8 memory was given one plate. To estimate repertoire size and how much clonotype sharing occurs between individuals, the study deeply sequenced the blood TCR repertoires of about 5 healthy adults. Libraries were prepared and TCR repertoires were sequenced by different laboratories using diverse techniques, in order to increase sequencing depth and limit assay-specific biases. Between about 0.8 and 9 billion PBMCs per donor were obtained by leukapheresis. Broader findings and caveats from the paper: Across four donors, about 4.5% of naive CD4, approximately 4% of naive CD8, roughly 2.3% of memory CD4, and about 0.44% of memory CD8 clonotypes were shared. Sampling was restricted to blood, and TCR repertoires in tissue are likely to differ from TCR repertoires in blood. The small number of donors limited the genetic and exposure-history diversity represented. Incomplete sequencing was indicated by rarefaction of sorted-subset datasets, despite the large sequencing depth. Naive subsets generally had larger estimated clonotype richness than memory subsets. Based on pairwise subsampling, the degree of clonotype sharing among donors was expected to be affected by sequencing depth. Compared with non-shared clonotypes, clonotypes shared by all four sorted-subset donors had higher generation probabilities.

TCR CDR3 regions were amplified from genomic DNA by multiplex PCR using the deep immunoSEQ assay. For each cell subset, the extracted genomic DNA was distributed evenly across all wells of several immunoSEQ 96-well plates, and each plate served as one replicate. Each replicate PCR for sorted subsets received about 180 ng genomic DNA, equal to 30,000 or so T cell genomes. Purified libraries were quantified with a Qubit 3.0 fluorometer, sized on a Bioanalyzer 2100, and re-quantified with the KAPA Library Quantification kit. Every immunoSEQ 96-well plate was sequenced on a separate single-read 150-cycle Illumina NextSeq 550 flow cell. As for how the authors treated the data: Because the immunoSEQ output held only junctional sequences and lacked quality scores, the filtering could not match the filtering applied to full-length reads. Sequences were annotated with PyIR, a Python wrapper for IgBLAST v1.9, and V/J genes and CDR3 were assigned using IMGT germline references. Reads were filtered out if the reads had weak V/J assignments (E-value above 1e-6), no CDR3, stop codons, out-of-frame junctions, or ambiguous translated residues. V3J clonotypes were defined as sequences sharing an identical inferred V gene, J gene, and CDR3 amino acid sequence. To compute the percentage overlap between repertoires, the number of shared unique clonotypes was divided by the size of the smaller repertoire. Richness of each repertoire was evaluated using RTK rarefaction, the Chao1 estimator, and Recon v2.1 estimates of unobserved clonotypes. Generation probabilities for all TCRbeta clonotypes obtained by the gDNA method from several donors were computed using OLGA. TCRdb provides this immuneACCESS table in a form limited to in-frame rearrangements. Some clones are lacking; in checked studies, under half of them reflect an unresolved V gene, and why the rest are absent is not known. The V and J calls and the clone size are those of that table, but D and trimming were determined from the DNA. In all, the sample holds about 2.1 million clones, and 93% of those were seen once. The ten largest clones capture around 1.8% of the sample.

CD8 naive samples were CD45RO-negative cells positively selected for CCR7, giving a CD45RA+CCR7+ population that excluded TemRA cells. Healthy HIV-negative adults with no recently reported acute infections or vaccinations were included as donors. Every donor was a Caucasian adult living in Nashville, Tennessee, USA. Blood was obtained by leukapheresis, after which PBMCs were separated by Ficoll-Histopaque density gradient centrifugation and cryopreserved in liquid nitrogen vapor phase. Purity and quantity of every magnetically sorted T cell population were checked by analytical flow cytometry. From each sorted fraction, genomic DNA was isolated and quantified by UV absorbance on a Nanodrop 2000c. As regards this clone: This clone's antigen is unknown. No much larger clone exists at a distance of one base, and base qualities are not known. Other DNA sequences in the sample encode the same CDR3.

This TCR came from a man aged 18 to 30 in good health. Some clones in this sample may be carry-over from other donors' samples. The sample was naive CD8+ T cells from PBMCs. In light of the paper, this sample's cell subset or site label describes: CD45RA+CCR7+.

The base sequence is TGTGCCAGCAGTTTAAGGGGGGCCTACGAGCAGTACTTC. It specifies CASSLRGAYEQYF. The V gene is TRBV28 and the J gene is TRBJ2-7; the D gene is perhaps TRBD1 or TRBD2, each of them matching over 6 bases. Measured from the cysteine to the phenylalanine, the CDR3 is 13 residues long. CDR3 DNA only is kept here, 39 bases in frame from base 1. Trimming at the junction amounts to 2 bases on V and 2 bases on J, and the germline ends lie 7 bases apart. The germline V gene encodes CDR1 MDHEN and CDR2 SYDVKM.